This T cell receptor beta chain was observed in a study of blood T cells in healthy people across ages. Background on the study: With template switching, about one barcoded beta molecule was captured per two T cells.

As to this clonotype: The antigen remains undetermined.

The study, taken as a whole, reports: Naive T cell percentage showed a strong correlation with the diversity of TCR beta.

A second PCR of roughly 7 to 11 cycles used a sample-barcoded 5' primer and a J-beta primer mix. No fewer than 3 million CDR3-containing paired-end reads came from each sample. TCRdb re-analysed the 5' RACE reads in MiXCR, keeping a single row per CDR3 protein. This sample yields 500,000 to 600,000 distinct CDR3 sequences, of which 25% to 30% are seen a single time; 18% belongs to the top ten. The sequence was obtained from a woman aged 70-85 years in good health. Sequencing was carried out using blood.

This CDR3 is CASSSQRRGGYF. In nucleotides, the CDR3 is TGTGCCAGCAGCTCCCAACGGCGGGGGGGGTATTTT. The chain uses TRBV7-2 and TRBJ2-3; TRBD2 aligns across 9 bases. The CDR3 consists of 12 residues. Per germline, CDR1 SGHTA and CDR2 FQGNSA. J gave up 14 bases and V 4 bases, and 7 bases lay outside the gene matches.